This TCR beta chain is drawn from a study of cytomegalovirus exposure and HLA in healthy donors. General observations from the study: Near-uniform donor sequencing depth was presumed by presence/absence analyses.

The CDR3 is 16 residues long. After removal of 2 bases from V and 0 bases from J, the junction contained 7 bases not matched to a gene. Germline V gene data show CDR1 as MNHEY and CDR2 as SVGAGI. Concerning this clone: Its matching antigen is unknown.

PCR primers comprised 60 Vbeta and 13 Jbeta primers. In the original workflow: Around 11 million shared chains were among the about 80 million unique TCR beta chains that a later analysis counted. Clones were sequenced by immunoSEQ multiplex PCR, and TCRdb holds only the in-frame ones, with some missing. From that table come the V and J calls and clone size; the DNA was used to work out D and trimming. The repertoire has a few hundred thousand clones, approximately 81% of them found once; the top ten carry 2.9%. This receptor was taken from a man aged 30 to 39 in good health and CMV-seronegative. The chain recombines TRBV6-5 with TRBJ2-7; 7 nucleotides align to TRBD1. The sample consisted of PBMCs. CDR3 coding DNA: TGTGCCAGCAGTTACGGGTTTGGGGACAGCTCCTACGAGCAGTACTTC. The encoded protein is CASSYGFGDSSYEQYF.